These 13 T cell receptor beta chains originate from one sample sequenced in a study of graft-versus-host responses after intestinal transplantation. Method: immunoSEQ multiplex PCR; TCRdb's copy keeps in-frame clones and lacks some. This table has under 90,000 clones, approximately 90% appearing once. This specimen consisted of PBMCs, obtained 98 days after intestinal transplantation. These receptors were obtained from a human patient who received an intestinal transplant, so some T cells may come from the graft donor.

For the CDR3, the DNA is TGCGCCAGCAGCCAAAGGTGGACAGAGAATGAAAAACTGTTTTTT. The encoded protein is CASSQRWTENEKLFF. J is TRBJ1-4 and V is TRBV4-1; the D gene is possibly TRBD1 (6 bases). Trimming took off 2 bases at V and 5 bases at J, with 12 bases between the two ends. Germline values: CDR1 MGHRA, CDR2 YSYEKL. The CDR3 runs 15 residues.

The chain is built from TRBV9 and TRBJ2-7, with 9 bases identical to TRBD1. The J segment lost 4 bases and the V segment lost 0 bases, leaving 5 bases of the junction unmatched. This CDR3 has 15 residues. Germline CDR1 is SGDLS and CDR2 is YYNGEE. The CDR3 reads CASSVGGQGIYEQYF. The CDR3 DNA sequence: TGTGCCAGCAGCGTAGGAGGACAGGGGATTTACGAGCAGTACTTC.

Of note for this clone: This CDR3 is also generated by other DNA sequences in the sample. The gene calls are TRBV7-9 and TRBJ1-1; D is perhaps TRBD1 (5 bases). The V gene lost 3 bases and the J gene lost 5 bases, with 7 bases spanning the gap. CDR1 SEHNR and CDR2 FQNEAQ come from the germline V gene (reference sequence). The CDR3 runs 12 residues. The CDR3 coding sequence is TGTGCCAGCAGCTTGGGGCCAACTGAAGCTTTCTTT. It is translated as CASSLGPTEAFF.

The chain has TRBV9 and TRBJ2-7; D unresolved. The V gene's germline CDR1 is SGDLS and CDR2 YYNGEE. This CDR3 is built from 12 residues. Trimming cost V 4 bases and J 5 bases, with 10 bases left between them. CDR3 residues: CASSTGPNEQYF. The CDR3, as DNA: TGTGCCAGCAGCACCGGACCCAACGAGCAGTACTTC.

The CDR3 here is CASSESTGGELFF. The CDR3 DNA is TGCGCCAGCAGTGAGTCTACGGGCGGGGAGCTGTTTTTT. This chain connects TRBV10-2 to TRBJ2-2; D unresolved. In germline, CDR1 is WSHSY, CDR2 SAAADI. V lost 0 bases and J 7 bases, leaving 6 bases between the germline ends. CDR3 size: 13 residues.

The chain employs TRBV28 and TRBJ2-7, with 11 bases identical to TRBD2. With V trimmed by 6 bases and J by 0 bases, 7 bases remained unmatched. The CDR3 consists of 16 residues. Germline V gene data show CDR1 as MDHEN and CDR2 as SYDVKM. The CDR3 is CASRNSGRVSSYEQYF. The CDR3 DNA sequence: TGTGCCAGCAGGAATAGCGGGAGGGTTAGCTCCTACGAGCAGTACTTC. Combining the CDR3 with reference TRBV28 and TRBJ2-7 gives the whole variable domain DVKVTQSSRYLVKRTGEKVFLECVQDMDHENMFWYRQDPGLGLRLIYFSYDVKMKEKGDIPEGYSVSREKKERFSLILESASTNQTSMYLCASRNSGRVSSYEQYFGPGTRLTVT.

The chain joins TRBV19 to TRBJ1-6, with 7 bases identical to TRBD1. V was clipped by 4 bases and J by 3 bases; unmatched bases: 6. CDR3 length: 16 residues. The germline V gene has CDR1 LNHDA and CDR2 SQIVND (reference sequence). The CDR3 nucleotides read TGTGCCAGTAGTAACCGGGACAGCCTCTATAATTCACCCCTCCACTTT. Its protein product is CASSNRDSLYNSPLHF.

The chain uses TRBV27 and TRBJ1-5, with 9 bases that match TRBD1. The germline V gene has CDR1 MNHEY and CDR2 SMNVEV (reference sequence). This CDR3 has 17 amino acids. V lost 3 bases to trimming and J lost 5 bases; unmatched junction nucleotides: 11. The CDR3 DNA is TGTGCCAGCAGTTTCGCCCGGACAGGGGTAAAGGATCAGCCCCAGCATTTT. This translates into CASSFARTGVKDQPQHF.

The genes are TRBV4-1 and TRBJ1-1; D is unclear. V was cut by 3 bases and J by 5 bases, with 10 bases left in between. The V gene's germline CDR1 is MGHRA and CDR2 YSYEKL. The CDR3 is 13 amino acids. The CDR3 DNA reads TGCGCCAGCAGCCAGGGGTTAGATACTGAAGCTTTCTTT. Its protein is CASSQGLDTEAFF.

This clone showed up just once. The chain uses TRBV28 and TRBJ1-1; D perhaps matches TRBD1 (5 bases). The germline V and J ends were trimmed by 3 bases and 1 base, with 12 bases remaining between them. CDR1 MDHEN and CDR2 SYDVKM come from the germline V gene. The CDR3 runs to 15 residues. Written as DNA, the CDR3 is TGTGCCAGCAGTTTCAGTCTAGGGGCGAACACTGAAGCTTTCTTT. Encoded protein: CASSFSLGANTEAFF.

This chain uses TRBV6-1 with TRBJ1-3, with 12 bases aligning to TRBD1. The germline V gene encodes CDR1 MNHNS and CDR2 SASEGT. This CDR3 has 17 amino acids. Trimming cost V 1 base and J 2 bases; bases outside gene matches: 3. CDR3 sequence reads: CASSEGGTGGPGNTIYF. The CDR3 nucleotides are TGTGCCAGCAGTGAAGGGGGGACAGGGGGCCCTGGAAACACCATATATTTT.

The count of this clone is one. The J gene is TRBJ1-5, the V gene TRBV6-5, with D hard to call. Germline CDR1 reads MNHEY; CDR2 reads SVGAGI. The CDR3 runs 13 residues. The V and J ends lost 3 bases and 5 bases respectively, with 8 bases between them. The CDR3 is CASSYGDYQPQHF. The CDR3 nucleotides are TGTGCCAGCAGTTATGGTGATTATCAGCCCCAGCATTTT.

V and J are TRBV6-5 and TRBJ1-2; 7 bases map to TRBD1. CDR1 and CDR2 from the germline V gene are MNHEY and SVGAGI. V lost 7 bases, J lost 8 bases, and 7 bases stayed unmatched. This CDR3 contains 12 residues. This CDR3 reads CASTLQGDGYTF. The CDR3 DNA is TGTGCCAGCACCCTTCAGGGGGACGGCTACACCTTC.